This TCR beta chain was sequenced during a study of blood T cells in healthy people across ages. This clonotype has just a few counts. The authors ran a second PCR of 7 to 11 cycles using a sample-barcoded 5' primer and a J-beta primer mix. TCRdb called the 5' RACE reads again in MiXCR, with one record for every CDR3 protein. In the table there are around 800,000 distinct CDR3 sequences, more than 25% of which are singletons. Germline assignment: CDR1 MNHNY and CDR2 SVGAGI (reference sequence). The length of the CDR3 is 15 residues. V shed 5 bases and J 3 bases; nucleotides not matched to a gene: 7. This sample also belongs to another study, concerning T cells of mothers and their children.

Sequenced: blood. The V and J genes are TRBV6-6 and TRBJ2-5; 9 bases map to TRBD1. This TCR was sampled from a boy aged 10-17 years in good health. CDR3 amino acids: CASSPPDRGEETQYF. In DNA, the CDR3 is TGTGCCAGCAGTCCTCCCGACAGGGGGGAAGAGACCCAGTACTTC.